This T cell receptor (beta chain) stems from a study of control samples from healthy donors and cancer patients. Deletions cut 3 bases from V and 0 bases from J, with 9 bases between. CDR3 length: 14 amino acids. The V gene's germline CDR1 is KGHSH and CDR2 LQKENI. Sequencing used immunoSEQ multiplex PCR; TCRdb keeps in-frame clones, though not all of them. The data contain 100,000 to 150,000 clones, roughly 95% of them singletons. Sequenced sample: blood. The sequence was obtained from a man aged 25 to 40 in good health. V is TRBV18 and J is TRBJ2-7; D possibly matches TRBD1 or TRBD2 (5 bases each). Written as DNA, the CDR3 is TGTGCCAGCTCACCGGGACGGAACTCCTACGAGCAGTACTTC. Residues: CASSPGRNSYEQYF.